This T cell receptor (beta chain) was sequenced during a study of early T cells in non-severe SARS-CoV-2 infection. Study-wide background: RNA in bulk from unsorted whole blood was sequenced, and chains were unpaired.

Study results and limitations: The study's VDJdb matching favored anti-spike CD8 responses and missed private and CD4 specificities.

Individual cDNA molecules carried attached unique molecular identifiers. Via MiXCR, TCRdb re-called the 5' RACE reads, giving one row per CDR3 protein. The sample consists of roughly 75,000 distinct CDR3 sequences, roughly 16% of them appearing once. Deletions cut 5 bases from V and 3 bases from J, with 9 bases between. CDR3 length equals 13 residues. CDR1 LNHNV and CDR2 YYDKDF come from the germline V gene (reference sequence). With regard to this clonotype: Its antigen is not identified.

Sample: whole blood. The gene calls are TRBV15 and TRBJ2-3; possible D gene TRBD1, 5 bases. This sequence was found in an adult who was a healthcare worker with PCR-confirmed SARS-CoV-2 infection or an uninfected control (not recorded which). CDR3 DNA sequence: TGTGCCACCAGCCGACAGATAACAGATACGCAGTATTTT. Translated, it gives CATSRQITDTQYF.